The present T cell receptor beta chain was sequenced within a study of blood T cells in healthy people across ages. Study-level results: Diversity was higher, and naive CD4+ cells more numerous, in long-lived donors than in aged donors. The fall in TCR beta diversity per million T cells was roughly linear with age.

Germline CDR1 and CDR2: MNHNY and SVGAGI (reference sequence). With 0 bases removed from V and 4 bases from J, the gap between germline ends came to 13 bases. The CDR3 has 16 amino acids. In the case of this clonotype: Its antigen is still unknown.

Combining a sample-barcoded 5' primer with a J-beta primer mix, a second PCR ran for 7 to 11 cycles. There were at least 3 million CDR3-containing paired-end reads obtained from each sample. MiXCR, run by TCRdb on the 5' RACE reads, gives a single entry per CDR3 protein. The sample records over 1.5 million distinct CDR3 sequences, 49% being singletons. The receptor comes from a woman aged 35 to 49 in good health. This chain joins TRBV6-6 and TRBJ2-1, with D perhaps matching TRBD2 (6 bases). The specimen was blood. For the CDR3, the DNA is TGTGCCAGCAGTTACTCGGCTAGCGCGCCTTACAATGAGCAGTTCTTC. Amino acids: CASSYSASAPYNEQFF.